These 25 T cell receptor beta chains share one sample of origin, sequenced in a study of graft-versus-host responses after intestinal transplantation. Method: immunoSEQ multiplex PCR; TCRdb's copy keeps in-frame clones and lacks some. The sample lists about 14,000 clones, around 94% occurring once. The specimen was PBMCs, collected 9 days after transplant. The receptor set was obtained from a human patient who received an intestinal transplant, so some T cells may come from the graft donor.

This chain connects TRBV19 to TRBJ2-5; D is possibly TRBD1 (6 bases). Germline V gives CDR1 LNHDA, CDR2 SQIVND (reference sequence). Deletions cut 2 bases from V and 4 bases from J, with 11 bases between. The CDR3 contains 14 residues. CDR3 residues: CASSITGLGETQYF. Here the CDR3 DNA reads TGTGCCAGTAGTATAACAGGGCTTGGAGAGACCCAGTACTTC.

As DNA, the CDR3 is TGCGCCAGCAGCTTGGTCCCGGTTAACTATGGCTACACCTTC. Encoded protein: CASSLVPVNYGYTF. This chain joins TRBV5-1 and TRBJ1-2; D gene unclear. The CDR3 loop spans 14 amino acids. Trimming cost V 0 bases and J 1 base, with 7 bases left between them. The V gene's germline CDR1 is SGHRS and CDR2 YFSETQ.

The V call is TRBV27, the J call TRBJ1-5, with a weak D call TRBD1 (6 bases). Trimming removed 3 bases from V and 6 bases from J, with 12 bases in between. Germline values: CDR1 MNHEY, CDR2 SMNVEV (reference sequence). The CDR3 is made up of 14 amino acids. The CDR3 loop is CASSFGARGQPQHF. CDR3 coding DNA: TGTGCCAGCAGTTTCGGAGCCAGGGGTCAGCCCCAGCATTTT.

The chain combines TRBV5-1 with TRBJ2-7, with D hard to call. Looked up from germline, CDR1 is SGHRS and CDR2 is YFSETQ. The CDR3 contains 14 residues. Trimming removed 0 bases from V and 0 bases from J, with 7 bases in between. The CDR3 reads CASSLDSFSYEQYF. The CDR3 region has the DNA TGCGCCAGCAGCTTGGACAGCTTCTCCTACGAGCAGTACTTC.

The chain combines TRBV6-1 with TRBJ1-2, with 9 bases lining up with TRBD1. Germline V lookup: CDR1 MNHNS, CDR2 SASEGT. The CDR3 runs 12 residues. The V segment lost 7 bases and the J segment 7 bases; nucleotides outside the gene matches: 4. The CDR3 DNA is TGTGCCAGCACCGGGACAGGGTCTGGCTACACCTTC. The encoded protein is CASTGTGSGYTF.

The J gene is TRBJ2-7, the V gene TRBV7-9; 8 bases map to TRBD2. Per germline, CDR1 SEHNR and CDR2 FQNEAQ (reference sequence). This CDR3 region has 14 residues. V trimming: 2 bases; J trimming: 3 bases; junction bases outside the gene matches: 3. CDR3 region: CASSLTGRGYEQYF. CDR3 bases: TGTGCCAGCAGCTTAACCGGGAGGGGCTACGAGCAGTACTTC.

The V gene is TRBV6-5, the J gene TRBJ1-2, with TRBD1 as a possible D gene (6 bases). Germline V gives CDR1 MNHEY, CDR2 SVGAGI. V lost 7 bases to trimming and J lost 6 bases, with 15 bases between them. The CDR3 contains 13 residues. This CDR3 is CASTEGGLDGYTF. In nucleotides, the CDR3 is TGTGCCAGCACCGAGGGGGGGCTGGATGGCTACACCTTC.

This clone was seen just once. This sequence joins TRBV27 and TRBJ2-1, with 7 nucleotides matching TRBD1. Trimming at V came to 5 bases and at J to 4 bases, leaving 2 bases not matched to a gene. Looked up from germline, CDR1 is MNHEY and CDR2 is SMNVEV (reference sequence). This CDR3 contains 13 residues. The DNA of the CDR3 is TGTGCCAGCAGTGGACAGGTTTACAATGAGCAGTTCTTC. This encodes CASSGQVYNEQFF.

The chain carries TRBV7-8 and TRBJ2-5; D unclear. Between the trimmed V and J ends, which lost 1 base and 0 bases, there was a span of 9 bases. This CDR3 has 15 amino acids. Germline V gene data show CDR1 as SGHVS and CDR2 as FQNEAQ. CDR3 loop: CASSLVPGYQETQYF. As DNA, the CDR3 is TGTGCCAGCAGCTTAGTTCCCGGGTACCAAGAGACCCAGTACTTC.

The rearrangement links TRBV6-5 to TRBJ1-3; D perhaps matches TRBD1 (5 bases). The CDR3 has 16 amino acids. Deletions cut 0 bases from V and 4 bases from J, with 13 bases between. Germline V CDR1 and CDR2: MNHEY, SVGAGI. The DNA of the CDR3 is TGTGCCAGCAGTTACTCGAGAAGGGGCGGAGGAAACACCATATATTTT. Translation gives CASSYSRRGGGNTIYF.

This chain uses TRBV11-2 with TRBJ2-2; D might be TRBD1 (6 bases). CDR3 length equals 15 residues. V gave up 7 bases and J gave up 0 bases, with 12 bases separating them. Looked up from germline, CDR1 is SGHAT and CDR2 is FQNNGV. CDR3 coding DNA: TGTGCCAGCATCGAAGGGACAACGAACACCGGGGAGCTGTTTTTT. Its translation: CASIEGTTNTGELFF.

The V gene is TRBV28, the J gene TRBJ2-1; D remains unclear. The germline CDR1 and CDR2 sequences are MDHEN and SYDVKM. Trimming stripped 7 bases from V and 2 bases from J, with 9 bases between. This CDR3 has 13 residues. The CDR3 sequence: CASTSTPYNEQFF. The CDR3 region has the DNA TGTGCCAGCACTTCGACACCCTACAATGAGCAGTTCTTC.

The CDR3 loop is CASSNEQLAGENEQFF. The CDR3 DNA reads TGTGCCAGCAGCAACGAACAACTAGCGGGAGAGAATGAGCAGTTCTTC. V usage is TRBV13 and J usage is TRBJ2-1; 11 nucleotides match TRBD2. The CDR3 spans 16 residues. Germline V gene data show CDR1 as PRHDT and CDR2 as FYEKMQ (reference sequence). The J segment lost 7 bases and the V segment lost 5 bases, leaving 10 bases of the junction unmatched.

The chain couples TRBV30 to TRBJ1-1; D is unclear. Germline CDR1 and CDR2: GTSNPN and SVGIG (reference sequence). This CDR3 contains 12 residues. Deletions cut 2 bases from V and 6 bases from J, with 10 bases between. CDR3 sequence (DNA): TGTGCCTGGAGTCCGCTGGGATCTGAAGCTTTCTTT. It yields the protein CAWSPLGSEAFF.

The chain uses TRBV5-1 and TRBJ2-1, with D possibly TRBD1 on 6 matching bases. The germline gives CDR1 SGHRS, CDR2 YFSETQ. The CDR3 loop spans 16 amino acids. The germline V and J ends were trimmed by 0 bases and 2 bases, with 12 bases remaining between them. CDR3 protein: CASSLGWDTTYNEQFF. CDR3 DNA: TGCGCCAGCAGCTTGGGGTGGGACACTACCTACAATGAGCAGTTCTTC.

The chain's CDR3 is CASSLDARGGQPQHF. The CDR3 DNA reads TGTGCCAGCAGCCTGGACGCCCGGGGGGGACAGCCCCAGCATTTT. This chain joins TRBV7-8 and TRBJ1-5; perhaps TRBD1 as D (5 bases). Germline loops: CDR1 SGHVS, CDR2 FQNEAQ. V lost 5 bases to trimming and J lost 7 bases, with 18 bases between them. The CDR3 has 15 residues.

CDR3 nucleotide sequence: TGTGCCAGTAGTTGGGGGACAGGCCCCTACGAGCAGTACTTC. As protein: CASSWGTGPYEQYF. V gene TRBV19 combines with J gene TRBJ2-7, with TRBD1 matching 8 bases. J was trimmed by 2 bases and V by 5 bases; bases with no gene match: 5. CDR1 is LNHDA, CDR2 SQIVND, per germline (reference sequence). CDR3 length: 14 amino acids.

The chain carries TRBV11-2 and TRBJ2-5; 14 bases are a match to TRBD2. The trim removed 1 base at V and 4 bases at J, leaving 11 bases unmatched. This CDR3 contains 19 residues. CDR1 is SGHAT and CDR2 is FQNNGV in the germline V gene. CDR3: CASSLGTGLAGVFLETQYF. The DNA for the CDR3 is TGTGCCAGCAGCTTAGGGACGGGACTAGCGGGAGTATTTTTAGAGACCCAGTACTTC.

This CDR3 is CASSIGRANEQFF. The CDR3 nucleotides are TGTGCCAGTAGTATAGGCAGGGCCAATGAGCAGTTCTTC. The chain has TRBV19 and TRBJ2-1; tentative D call: TRBD1 (5 bases). V shed 1 base and J shed 6 bases, with 7 bases lying between them. CDR3 length equals 13 residues. From germline, CDR1 is LNHDA and CDR2 SQIVND (reference sequence).

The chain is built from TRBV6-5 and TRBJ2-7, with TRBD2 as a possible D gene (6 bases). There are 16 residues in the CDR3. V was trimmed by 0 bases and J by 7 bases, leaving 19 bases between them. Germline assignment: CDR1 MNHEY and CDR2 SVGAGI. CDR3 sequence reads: CASSYSRRSGFREQYF. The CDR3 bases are TGTGCCAGCAGTTACTCGAGGAGGAGCGGGTTTAGGGAGCAGTACTTC.

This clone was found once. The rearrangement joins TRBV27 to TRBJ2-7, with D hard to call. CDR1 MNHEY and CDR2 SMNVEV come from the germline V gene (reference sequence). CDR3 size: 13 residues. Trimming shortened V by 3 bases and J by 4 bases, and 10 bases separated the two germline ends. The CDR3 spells CASSFRAKYEQYF. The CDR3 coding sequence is TGTGCCAGCAGTTTTCGGGCCAAATACGAGCAGTACTTC.

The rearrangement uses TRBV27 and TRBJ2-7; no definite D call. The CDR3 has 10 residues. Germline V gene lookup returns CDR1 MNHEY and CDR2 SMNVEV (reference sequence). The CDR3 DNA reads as TGTGCCAGCAGTCCTCTGGTGGCTATCGTC. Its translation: CASSPLVAIV.

CDR3 in DNA: TGTGCCAGCAGTACTACAGAGGAAACGCAGTATTTT. The encoded protein is CASSTTEETQYF. The V gene is TRBV28, the J gene TRBJ2-3; D is uncertain. This CDR3 has 12 amino acids. Germline V gene data show CDR1 as MDHEN and CDR2 as SYDVKM. Trimming took off 5 bases at V and 9 bases at J, with 12 bases between the two ends.

The CDR3 region has the DNA TGTGCCAGCAACAGCGGGAGGGGGGGTAATGAGCAGTTCTTC. Its protein product is CASNSGRGGNEQFF. The genes are TRBV9 and TRBJ2-1; the match to TRBD2 covers 10 bases. The trim removed 6 bases at V and 7 bases at J, leaving 7 bases unmatched. CDR3 length equals 14 residues. CDR1 is SGDLS, CDR2 YYNGEE, per germline.

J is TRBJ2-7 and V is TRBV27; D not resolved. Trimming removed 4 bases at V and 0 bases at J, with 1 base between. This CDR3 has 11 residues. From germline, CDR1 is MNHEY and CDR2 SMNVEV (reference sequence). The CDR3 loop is CASSSSYEQYF. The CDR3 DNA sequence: TGTGCCAGCAGTTCCTCCTACGAGCAGTACTTC.